A single sample gave rise to the 20 T cell receptor beta chains below, sequenced in a study of blood T cell repertoires in COVID-19. Data came from immunoSEQ multiplex PCR; TCRdb stores just in-frame clones and leaves some out. This sample has more than 300,000 clones, with more than 80% found just once. The sequenced sample was peripheral blood. All receptors derive from a man aged 18 to 30 who had recovered from COVID-19.

The gene calls are TRBV7-8 and TRBJ2-7; 9 positions match TRBD1. V shed 5 bases, J shed 2 bases, and the junction held 10 bases outside the gene matches. CDR1 and CDR2 from the germline V gene are SGHVS and FQNEAQ. CDR3 length: 16 amino acids. The CDR3 is CASSPTDRGGAYEQYF. Here the CDR3 DNA reads TGTGCCAGCAGCCCAACGGACAGGGGAGGGGCCTACGAGCAGTACTTC.

The rearrangement joins TRBV7-9 to TRBJ2-7, with a weak D call TRBD2 (5 bases). This CDR3 region has 14 residues. The germline CDR1 and CDR2 sequences are SEHNR and FQNEAQ (reference sequence). V was cut by 3 bases and J by 6 bases, with 15 bases left in between. CDR3 sequence (DNA): TGTGCCAGCAGCTTGACGGGGTACATGGGCGAGCAGTACTTC. This codes for CASSLTGYMGEQYF.

Turning to this clone: This sample includes further DNA sequences coding for the same CDR3. The V gene is TRBV18, the J gene TRBJ1-1; TRBD1 might be the D (6 bases). Trimming left V 3 bases short and J 5 bases short, with 13 bases between. From germline, CDR1 is KGHSH and CDR2 LQKENI. The CDR3 is made up of 14 amino acids. CDR3 sequence (DNA): TGTGCCAGCTCACCGCCGACAGGATATACTGAAGCTTTCTTT. Translated, it gives CASSPPTGYTEAFF.

The V call is TRBV4-2, the J call TRBJ2-1; a weak D match, TRBD1 (6 bases). Germline lookup yields CDR1 LGHNA and CDR2 YNFKEQ. The CDR3 sequence is 17 residues long. V was shortened by 1 base and J by 6 bases, with 19 bases between the two germline ends. The CDR3 coding sequence is TGTGCCAGCAGCCAAGGGGAGAGCCAGGGGAGTTCCAATGAGCAGTTCTTC. It specifies CASSQGESQGSSNEQFF.

CDR3 in amino acids: CATSSRPGQGANEQFF. For the CDR3, the DNA is TGTGCCACCAGCTCCCGACCGGGACAGGGGGCCAATGAGCAGTTCTTC. The gene calls are TRBV15 and TRBJ2-1; 12 nucleotides match TRBD1. Germline lookup yields CDR1 LNHNV and CDR2 YYDKDF (reference sequence). V gave up 5 bases and J gave up 6 bases; unmatched junction bases: 8. The CDR3 loop spans 16 amino acids.

The CDR3 DNA is TGTGCCAGCAGCACCCGAGGAGGGGCCCGCAATCAGCCCCAGCATTTT. Translated, it gives CASSTRGGARNQPQHF. This chain connects TRBV21-1 to TRBJ1-5. TRBV21-1 is a pseudogene. This CDR3 spans 16 amino acids.

The chain couples TRBV6-2 or TRBV6-3 to TRBJ1-5; D gene ambiguous. CDR3 length equals 14 residues. From germline, CDR1 is MNHEY and CDR2 SVGEGT. V dropped 0 bases and J dropped 5 bases, with 8 bases sitting between them. For the CDR3, the DNA is TGTGCCAGCAGTTACTCGTCTCGGGATCAGCCCCAGCATTTT. This sequence encodes CASSYSSRDQPQHF.

The chain recombines TRBV4-1 with TRBJ2-7, with 7 bases fitting TRBD2. There are 14 residues in the CDR3. The V gene end was trimmed by 1 base and the J gene end by 2 bases; junction bases not matched to a gene: 2. CDR1 is MGHRA, CDR2 YSYEKL, per germline. The CDR3 DNA sequence: TGCGCCAGCAGCCAAGCTAGCGGTCCCTACGAGCAGTACTTC. Encoded protein: CASSQASGPYEQYF.

V and J are TRBV19 and TRBJ1-5, with D possibly being TRBD1 (5 bases). The V end was cut by 3 bases, the J end by 1 base, with 10 bases between. The CDR3 covers 15 residues. Germline loops: CDR1 LNHDA, CDR2 SQIVND (reference sequence). The CDR3 region has the DNA TGTGCCAGTAGTATTGGGAGGGGCAGCAATCAGCCCCAGCATTTT. This encodes CASSIGRGSNQPQHF.

The rearrangement joins TRBV4-1 to TRBJ1-1; TRBD1 agrees at 7 bases. The CDR3 length is 13 residues. V lost 3 bases and J lost 9; bases outside the gene matches: 7. Germline loops: CDR1 MGHRA, CDR2 YSYEKL. In nucleotides, the CDR3 is TGCGCCAGCAGCCATGGACAGGAGAACCAAGCTTTCTTT. Its translation: CASSHGQENQAFF.

The V call is TRBV10-3, the J call TRBJ2-3; D is possibly TRBD2 (6 bases). The CDR3 has 16 amino acids. Deletions cut 0 bases from V and 7 bases from J, with 17 bases between. Germline CDR1 ENHRY, CDR2 SYGVKD. The CDR3 loop is CAISESGAGRPYTQYF. CDR3 sequence (DNA): TGTGCCATCAGTGAGTCTGGGGCGGGGAGGCCATATACGCAGTATTTT.

The chain combines TRBV10-3 with TRBJ2-6; a weak D match, TRBD1 (6 bases). The germline CDR1 and CDR2 sequences are ENHRY and SYGVKD. The CDR3 consists of 17 residues. V dropped 0 bases and J dropped 1 base, with 10 bases sitting between them. CDR3 sequence: CAISESHTGSGANVLTF. CDR3 in DNA: TGTGCCATCAGTGAGTCCCACACAGGGTCTGGGGCCAACGTCCTGACTTTC.

CDR3 protein: CASSSAPTRTGNGYTF. Here the CDR3 DNA reads TGCGCCAGCAGCTCCGCCCCGACTCGGACAGGGAATGGCTACACCTTC. The rearrangement joins TRBV5-1 to TRBJ1-2, with 8 bases identical to TRBD1. The CDR3 has 16 residues. V dropped 3 bases and J dropped 6; count of bases not matched to a gene: 13. Germline V gene sequence: CDR1 SGHRS, CDR2 YFSETQ.

V and J are TRBV27 and TRBJ2-7, with 8 bases fitting TRBD1. V dropped 8 bases and J dropped 0; count of bases not matched to a gene: 9. Per the germline V gene, CDR1 is MNHEY and CDR2 is SMNVEV (reference sequence). The CDR3 consists of 15 residues. This CDR3 reads CASAKNRGASYEQYF. The CDR3 DNA reads TGTGCCAGCGCTAAAAACAGGGGGGCCTCCTACGAGCAGTACTTC.

This chain links TRBV6-5 with TRBJ1-2; 8 bases are shared with TRBD1. From germline, CDR1 is MNHEY and CDR2 SVGAGI. Trimming at V came to 0 bases and at J to 8 bases, leaving 8 bases not matched to a gene. The CDR3 loop spans 15 amino acids. The CDR3 loop is CASSYSLTGVDGYTF. In DNA form, the CDR3 reads TGTGCCAGCAGTTACTCACTGACAGGGGTGGACGGCTACACCTTC.

The gene calls are TRBV15 and TRBJ2-1; D may be TRBD1 (5 bases). The CDR3 has 15 amino acids. Between the trimmed V and J ends, which lost 0 bases and 3 bases, there was a span of 9 bases. Germline CDR1 LNHNV, CDR2 YYDKDF (reference sequence). Here the CDR3 DNA reads TGTGCCACCAGCAGAGATGGCAGGGACTACAATGAGCAGTTCTTC. Its translation: CATSRDGRDYNEQFF.

The V gene is TRBV30, the J gene TRBJ2-7; 9 bases line up with TRBD1. The CDR3 contains 14 residues. Germline lookup yields CDR1 GTSNPN and CDR2 SVGIG (reference sequence). The ends lost 5 bases at V and 3 bases at J; junction bases unmatched: 8. The CDR3 loop is CAWSKPGQGYEQYF. The DNA for the CDR3 is TGTGCCTGGTCAAAACCGGGACAGGGCTACGAGCAGTACTTC. Variable domain in full (rest from reference TRBV30 and TRBJ2-7): SQTIHQWPATLVQPVGSPLSLECTVEGTSNPNLYWYRQAAGRGLQLLFYSVGIGQISSEVPQNLSASRPQDRQFILSSKKLLLSDSGFYLCAWSKPGQGYEQYFGPGTRLTVT.

This clone was seen once. V usage is TRBV7-9 and J usage is TRBJ1-4; D perhaps matches TRBD1 (5 bases). With 5 bases removed from V and 8 bases from J, the gap between germline ends came to 21 bases. The CDR3 runs to 16 residues. Germline V gene sequence: CDR1 SEHNR, CDR2 FQNEAQ (reference sequence). Here the CDR3 DNA reads TGTGCCAGCAGCCAAATTTCCGGGCCCGGGGGAGAAAAACTGTTTTTT. This translates into CASSQISGPGGEKLFF. Filled out from reference TRBV7-9 and TRBJ1-4, the complete variable domain reads DTGVSQNPRHKITKRGQNVTFRCDPISEHNRLYWYRQTLGQGPEFLTYFQNEAQLEKSRLLSDRFSAERPKGSFSTLEIQRTEQGDSAMYLCASSQISGPGGEKLFFGSGTQLSVL.

The chain uses TRBV6-1 and TRBJ1-6; TRBD1 matches 11 bases. This CDR3 region has 17 residues. The germline CDR1 and CDR2 sequences are MNHNS and SASEGT. The ends lost 4 bases at V and 7 bases at J; junction bases unmatched: 9. The chain's CDR3 is CASSGGTGGYWNSPLHF. The DNA for the CDR3 is TGTGCCAGCAGTGGAGGGACAGGGGGGTATTGGAATTCACCCCTCCACTTT.

The chain links TRBV4-1 to TRBJ2-7, with D perhaps matching TRBD1 (5 bases). The germline V and J ends were trimmed by 1 base and 7 bases, with 14 bases remaining between them. This CDR3 is 14 amino acids long. Germline CDR1 MGHRA, CDR2 YSYEKL. The DNA of the CDR3 is TGCGCCAGCAGCCAAGGTCCCCAGGGTCGGGAGCAGTACTTC. Translating gives CASSQGPQGREQYF.